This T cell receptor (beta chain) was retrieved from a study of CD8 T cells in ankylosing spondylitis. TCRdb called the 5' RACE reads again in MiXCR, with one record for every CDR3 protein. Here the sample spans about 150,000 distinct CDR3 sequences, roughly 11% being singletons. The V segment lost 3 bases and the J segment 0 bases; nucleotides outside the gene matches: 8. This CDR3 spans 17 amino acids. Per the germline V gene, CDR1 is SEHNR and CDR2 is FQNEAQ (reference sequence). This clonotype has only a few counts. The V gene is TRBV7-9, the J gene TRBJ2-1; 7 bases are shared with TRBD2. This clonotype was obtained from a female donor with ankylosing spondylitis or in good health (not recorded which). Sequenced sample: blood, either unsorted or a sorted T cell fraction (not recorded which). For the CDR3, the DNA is TGTGCCAGCAGCTTCCAAGGACTAGGTGGCTCCTACAATGAGCAGTTCTTC. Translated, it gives CASSFQGLGGSYNEQFF.